A single T cell receptor (beta chain) is shown here with its context. Its antigen remains unidentified. The CDR3 ends on some other residue instead of the conserved phenylalanine or tryptophan, so this is likely a read error. The source of the sample is a study of T cell repertoires in cytomegalovirus infection. TCRdb passed the reads through MiXCR, listing each CDR3 protein once. This sample has about 490,000 distinct CDR3 sequences; 11% occur once, and the top ten carry 10%. The ends were cut back, 0 bases at V and 8 bases at J, with 12 bases in the middle. The CDR3 is 15 residues long. Germline V gives CDR1 SGHRS, CDR2 YFSETQ. Broader study findings: Carriage of CMV together with the relevant HLA was identifiable through cumulative public TCR beta family frequency.

The receptor was isolated from a human donor in good health (CMV status not recorded). Some clones in this sample may be carry-over from other donors' samples. The sequenced sample consisted of PBMCs. This chain links TRBV5-1 with TRBJ2-6; maybe TRBD1 (6 bases). The CDR3 region is CASSLGAGTSNVLTL. CDR3 in DNA: TGCGCCAGCAGCTTGGGGGCCGGGACATCCAACGTCCTGACTTTA.